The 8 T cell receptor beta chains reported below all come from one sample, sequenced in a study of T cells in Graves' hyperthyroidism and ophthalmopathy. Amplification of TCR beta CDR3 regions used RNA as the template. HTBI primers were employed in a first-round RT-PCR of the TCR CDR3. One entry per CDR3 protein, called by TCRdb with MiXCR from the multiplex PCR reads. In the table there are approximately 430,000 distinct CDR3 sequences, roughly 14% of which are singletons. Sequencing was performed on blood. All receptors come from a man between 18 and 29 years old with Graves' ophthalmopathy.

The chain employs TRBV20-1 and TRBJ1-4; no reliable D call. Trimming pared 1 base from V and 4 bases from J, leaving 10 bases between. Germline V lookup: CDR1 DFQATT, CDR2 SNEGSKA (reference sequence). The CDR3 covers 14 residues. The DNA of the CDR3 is TGCAGTGCTAGAGGAGCCGCACTTAATGAAAAACTGTTTTTT. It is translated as CSARGAALNEKLFF.

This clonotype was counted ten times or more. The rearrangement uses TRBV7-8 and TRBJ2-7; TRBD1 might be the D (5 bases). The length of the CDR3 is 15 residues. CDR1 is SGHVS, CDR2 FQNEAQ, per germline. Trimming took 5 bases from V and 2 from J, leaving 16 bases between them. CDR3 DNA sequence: TGTGCCAGCAGCCCAGGGCCCGTTATTACCTACGAGCAGTACTTC. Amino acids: CASSPGPVITYEQYF.

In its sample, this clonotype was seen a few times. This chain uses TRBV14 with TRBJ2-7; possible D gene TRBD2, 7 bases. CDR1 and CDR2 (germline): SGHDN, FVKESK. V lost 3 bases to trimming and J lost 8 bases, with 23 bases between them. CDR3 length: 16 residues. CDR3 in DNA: TGTGCCAGCAGCCAGCCGCGGGGGACAAGGCCATACAAGCAGTACTTC. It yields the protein CASSQPRGTRPYKQYF.

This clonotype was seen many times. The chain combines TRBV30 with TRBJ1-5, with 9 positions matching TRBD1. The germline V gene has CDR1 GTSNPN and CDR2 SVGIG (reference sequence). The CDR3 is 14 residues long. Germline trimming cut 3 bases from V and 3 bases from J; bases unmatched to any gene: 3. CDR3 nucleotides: TGTGCCTGGAGGGGACAGGGTAACAATCAGCCCCAGCATTTT. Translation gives CAWRGQGNNQPQHF.

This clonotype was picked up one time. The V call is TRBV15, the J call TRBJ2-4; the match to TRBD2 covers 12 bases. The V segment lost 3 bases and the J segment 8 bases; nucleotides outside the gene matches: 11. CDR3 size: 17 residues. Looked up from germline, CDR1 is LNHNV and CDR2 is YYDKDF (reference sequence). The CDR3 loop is CATSSSGLAGGQDIQYF. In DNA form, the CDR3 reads TGTGCCACCAGCAGTAGTGGGCTAGCGGGAGGGCAAGACATTCAGTACTTC.

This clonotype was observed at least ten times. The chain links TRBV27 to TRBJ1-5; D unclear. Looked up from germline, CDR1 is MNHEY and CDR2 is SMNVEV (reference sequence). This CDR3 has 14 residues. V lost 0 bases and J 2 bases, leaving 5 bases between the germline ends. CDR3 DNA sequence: TGTGCCAGCAGTTTATCGTTGGGCAATCAGCCCCAGCATTTT. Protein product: CASSLSLGNQPQHF.

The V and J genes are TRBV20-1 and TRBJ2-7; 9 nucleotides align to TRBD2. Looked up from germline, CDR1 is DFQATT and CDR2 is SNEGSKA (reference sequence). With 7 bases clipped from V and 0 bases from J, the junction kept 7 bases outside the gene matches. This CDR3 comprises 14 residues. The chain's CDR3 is CSGESGRSSYEQYF. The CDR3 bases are TGCAGTGGCGAAAGCGGGAGGAGCTCCTACGAGCAGTACTTC.

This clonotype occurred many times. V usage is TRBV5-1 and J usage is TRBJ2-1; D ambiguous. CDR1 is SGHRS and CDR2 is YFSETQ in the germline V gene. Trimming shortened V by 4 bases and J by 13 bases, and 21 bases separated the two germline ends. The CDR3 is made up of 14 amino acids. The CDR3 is CASSNITSVPAQFF. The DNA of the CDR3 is TGCGCCAGCAGCAATATAACCTCTGTTCCAGCCCAGTTCTTC.